This is a list of T cell receptor beta chains from one sample in a study of identical twins. TCRdb re-called the 5' RACE reads through MiXCR, storing one row per CDR3 protein. Of over 550,000 distinct CDR3 sequences listed, under 8.5% are singletons. The sample also formed part of further work on yellow fever vaccine responses in identical twins.

The specimen was PBMCs. Every receptor here comes from a young woman in good health. The CDR3 runs from the conserved cysteine through the conserved F or W. The D gene is left open where the match is weak. Clone size is stated in some rows and not others, as once, few, many or a class when expanded.

v_call: TRBV7-8
clone_size: many
d_call: NA
j_call: TRBJ2-7
cdr3_aa: CASGQRREKIYEQYF
cdr3_nt: TGTGCCAGCGGGCAGCGCCGTGAAAAGATCTACGAGCAGTACTTC

v_call: TRBV29-1
clone_size: few
d_call: NA
j_call: TRBJ1-2
cdr3_aa: CSVDRLGNYGYTF
cdr3_nt: TGCAGCGTTGATAGATTAGGAAACTATGGCTACACCTTC

v_call: TRBV11-2
clone_size: few
d_call: NA
j_call: TRBJ1-4
cdr3_aa: CASSLDLPDLNEKLFF
cdr3_nt: TGTGCCAGCAGCTTAGATCTCCCCGACCTTAATGAAAAACTGTTTTTT

v_call: TRBV7-9
clone_size: many
d_call: TRBD1
j_call: TRBJ1-4
cdr3_aa: CASSPGTARATNEKLFF
cdr3_nt: TGTGCCAGCAGCCCCGGGACAGCGAGAGCAACTAATGAAAAACTGTTTTTT

v_call: TRBV12-3/TRBV12-4
clone_size: NA
d_call: NA
j_call: TRBJ2-2
cdr3_aa: CASSRQETNTGELFF
cdr3_nt: TGTGCCAGCAGTCGACAGGAGACGAACACCGGGGAGCTGTTTTTT

v_call: TRBV6-5
clone_size: many
d_call: NA
j_call: TRBJ2-6
cdr3_aa: CASSYGGLSGANVLTF
cdr3_nt: TGTGCCAGCAGTTACGGAGGGCTCTCTGGGGCCAACGTCCTGACTTTC

v_call: TRBV4-1
clone_size: few
d_call: NA
j_call: TRBJ2-3
cdr3_aa: CASSQEELTHTQYF
cdr3_nt: TGCGCCAGCAGCCAAGAGGAACTTACTCATACGCAGTATTTT

v_call: TRBV6-1
clone_size: few
d_call: TRBD1
j_call: TRBJ2-3
cdr3_aa: CASSADRGQVDTQYF
cdr3_nt: TGTGCCAGCAGTGCGGACAGGGGGCAAGTAGATACGCAGTATTTT

v_call: TRBV20-1
clone_size: many
d_call: NA
j_call: TRBJ1-1
cdr3_aa: CSASPGTHMNTEAFF
cdr3_nt: TGCAGTGCGTCCCCCGGGACTCACATGAACACTGAAGCTTTCTTT

v_call: TRBV24-1
clone_size: few
d_call: TRBD2
j_call: TRBJ2-1
cdr3_aa: CATSVLGEGLHEQFF
cdr3_nt: TGTGCCACCAGTGTCTTGGGGGAGGGGTTGCATGAGCAGTTCTTC

v_call: TRBV27
clone_size: NA
d_call: TRBD2
j_call: TRBJ2-1
cdr3_aa: CASSLMSGLAGYNEQFF
cdr3_nt: TGTGCCAGCAGTTTAATGTCGGGACTAGCGGGATACAATGAGCAGTTCTTC

v_call: TRBV9
clone_size: few
d_call: TRBD1
j_call: TRBJ1-4
cdr3_aa: CASSVASGTATNEKLFF
cdr3_nt: TGTGCCAGCAGCGTAGCTAGCGGGACAGCAACTAATGAAAAACTGTTTTTT

v_call: TRBV3-1
clone_size: few
d_call: TRBD2
j_call: TRBJ2-2
cdr3_aa: CASSQEYRLAVGTGELFF
cdr3_nt: TGTGCCAGCAGCCAAGAATATCGTCTAGCGGTAGGAACCGGGGAGCTGTTTTTT

v_call: TRBV28
clone_size: few
d_call: TRBD2
j_call: TRBJ2-5
cdr3_aa: CASSLSRTSGRDETQYF
cdr3_nt: TGTGCCAGCAGTTTATCTAGGACTAGCGGGAGGGATGAGACCCAGTACTTC

v_call: TRBV9
clone_size: NA
d_call: TRBD1
j_call: TRBJ1-2
cdr3_aa: CASSLTDRGRGYGYTF
cdr3_nt: TGTGCCAGCAGCCTCACGGACAGGGGCCGAGGCTATGGCTACACCTTC